Listed below are T cell receptor beta chains from one sample, sequenced in a study of CD8 T cells in Susac syndrome. TCRdb independently ran MiXCR on the immunoSEQ multiplex PCR reads; one entry per CDR3 protein. The sample carries around 95,000 distinct CDR3 sequences, 95% recorded once. The sequencing input was CD8+ T cells from PBMCs. Receptors were obtained from a human donor with Susac syndrome. Both conserved end residues are part of each CDR3. Each record gives: CDR3 protein, CDR3 DNA, J gene, D gene, V gene, clone size. D genes are given only for firm matches. Clone size is shown for a subset of rows, as once, few, many or a class of expanded clone.

CSVDYRGDEQFF	TGCAGTGTTGACTACAGGGGGGATGAGCAGTTCTTC	TRBJ2-1	TRBD1	TRBV20-1	.
CASSQAHRGPYEQYF	TGTGCCAGCAGCCAAGCCCACAGGGGACCCTACGAGCAGTACTTC	TRBJ2-7	TRBD1	TRBV3-1	.
CASSIAGGSSYEQYF	TGCGCCAGCAGCATAGCGGGAGGGAGCTCCTACGAGCAGTACTTC	TRBJ2-7	TRBD2	TRBV4-1	once
CSVEEGAETQYF	TGCAGCGTTGAAGAGGGCGCGGAGACCCAGTACTTC	TRBJ2-5	.	TRBV29-1	.
CAISERWEGLYEQYF	TGTGCCATCAGTGAGAGGTGGGAGGGCCTCTACGAGCAGTACTTC	TRBJ2-7	TRBD2	TRBV10-3	.
CSVEESQSGRGTQYF	TGCAGCGTTGAAGAAAGCCAGAGCGGGCGGGGGACCCAGTACTTC	TRBJ2-5	.	TRBV29-1	once
CSVEGQGENIQYF	TGCAGCGTTGAGGGACAGGGAGAAAACATTCAGTACTTC	TRBJ2-4	TRBD1	TRBV29-1	.
CASSPGDINEKLFF	TGTGCCAGCAGTCCGGGGGACATAAATGAAAAACTGTTTTTT	TRBJ1-4	.	TRBV12-3/TRBV12-4	.
CASSVATAAPEAFF	TGCGCCAGCAGCGTCGCCACGGCTGCCCCTGAAGCTTTCTTT	TRBJ1-1	.	TRBV5-1	.
CASSLRGGAGANVLTF	TGTGCCAGCAGCTTAAGAGGGGGGGCTGGGGCCAACGTCCTGACTTTC	TRBJ2-6	.	TRBV7-3	.
CASRRAGGPNEQFF	TGTGCCAGCAGGCGGGCGGGAGGGCCGAATGAGCAGTTCTTC	TRBJ2-1	TRBD2	TRBV25-1	.
CASSGVLTELNTEAFF	TGTGCCAGCAGTGGGGTTTTGACTGAGCTGAACACTGAAGCTTTCTTT	TRBJ1-1	.	TRBV7-2	.
CATSAGETQYF	TGTGCCACCAGTGCAGGAGAGACCCAGTACTTC	TRBJ2-5	.	TRBV24-1	.
CSALIFGTNQPQHF	TGCAGTGCCCTTATATTCGGTACCAATCAGCCCCAGCATTTT	TRBJ1-5	.	TRBV20-1	.
CASSLGDRNWFF	TGTGCCAGCAGCTTAGGGGACAGGAATTGGTTCTTC	TRBJ2-1	TRBD1	TRBV7-8	.
CASSSTGFPETQYF	TGTGCCAGCAGCTCAACAGGGTTCCCAGAGACCCAGTACTTC	TRBJ2-5	.	TRBV3-1	.
CASSQSGGRDDEQFF	TGCGCCAGCAGTCAATCGGGAGGCAGGGACGATGAGCAGTTCTTC	TRBJ2-1	.	TRBV23-1	.
CASSWGSRAHKDYEQYF	TGTGCCAGCAGCTGGGGGTCCAGGGCCCACAAAGACTACGAGCAGTACTTC	TRBJ2-7	.	TRBV11-2	.
CASSRLGDYTNEQFF	TGTGCCAGCAGCCGACTGGGGGACTACACGAATGAGCAGTTCTTC	TRBJ2-1	TRBD2	TRBV27	once
CASSYRRNSYEQYF	TGTGCCAGCAGCTACCGACGGAACTCCTACGAGCAGTACTTC	TRBJ2-7	.	TRBV7-2	.
CASSPNPGTQPQHF	TGTGCCAGCTCACCAAACCCAGGAACCCAGCCCCAGCATTTT	TRBJ1-5	.	TRBV18	once
CASSLSGGRYEQYF	TGTGCCAGCTCACTGTCAGGGGGCCGGTACGAGCAGTACTTC	TRBJ2-7	TRBD1	TRBV18	once
CASSHPHAAGGPYEQYF	TGCGCCAGCAGCCACCCCCATGCGGCGGGGGGACCCTACGAGCAGTACTTC	TRBJ2-7	TRBD2	TRBV4-1	.
CASSLAAGNEKLFF	TGTGCCAGCAGCTTAGCAGCAGGGAATGAAAAACTGTTTTTT	TRBJ1-4	.	TRBV7-2	.
CSAVAKYRSYGYTF	TGCAGTGCCGTCGCAAAGTACAGGAGCTATGGCTACACCTTC	TRBJ1-2	.	TRBV20-1	.
CASSQGTSGANVLTF	TGTGCCAGCAGCCAAGGGACTTCTGGGGCCAACGTCCTGACTTTC	TRBJ2-6	.	TRBV3-1	.
CSVGSDTGLWGTGELFF	TGCAGCGTTGGATCGGACACAGGGCTATGGGGCACCGGGGAGCTGTTTTTT	TRBJ2-2	.	TRBV29-1	.
CATSSSDGTISYNEQFF	TGTGCCACCAGCAGTTCCGACGGGACCATCTCCTACAATGAGCAGTTCTTC	TRBJ2-1	.	TRBV15	.
CASRIGRAREQYF	TGTGCCAGCAGGATCGGGCGGGCTCGCGAGCAGTACTTC	TRBJ2-7	.	TRBV28	.
CSAREGPQDSPLHF	TGCAGTGCCAGGGAAGGGCCACAAGATTCACCCCTCCACTTT	TRBJ1-6	.	TRBV20-1	.
CATSKRGDFHEQYF	TGTGCCACCAGCAAAAGAGGGGACTTCCACGAGCAGTACTTC	TRBJ2-7	.	TRBV15	.
CSVNGDTEAFF	TGCAGCGTTAATGGGGACACTGAAGCTTTCTTT	TRBJ1-1	.	TRBV29-1	.
CASSTSGELFF	.	TRBJ2-2	.	TRBV6-6	.
CASSEQNSNQPQHF	TGTGCCAGCAGTGAACAAAATAGCAATCAGCCCCAGCATTTT	TRBJ1-5	.	TRBV2	.
CSAPRGRSSSYEQYF	TGCAGTGCCCCCCGAGGACGCAGTAGCTCCTACGAGCAGTACTTC	TRBJ2-7	.	TRBV20-1	.
CSASETSGGDTQYF	TGCAGTGCTAGTGAGACTAGCGGGGGAGATACGCAGTATTTT	TRBJ2-3	TRBD2	TRBV20-1	.
CSVEETGESYEQYF	TGCAGCGTTGAGGAAACAGGGGAGTCCTACGAGCAGTACTTC	TRBJ2-7	TRBD1	TRBV29-1	.
CASSLQEGGPYNEQFF	TGTGCCAGCAGCCTCCAGGAGGGAGGGCCCTACAATGAGCAGTTCTTC	TRBJ2-1	TRBD2	TRBV5-6	.
CASKPGPYNEQFF	TGTGCCAGCAAACCGGGCCCATACAATGAGCAGTTCTTC	TRBJ2-1	.	TRBV6-5	.
CASGQTGLGNVLTF	TGTGCCAGCGGTCAGACAGGTCTCGGCAACGTCCTGACTTTC	TRBJ2-6	.	TRBV27	.
CATSDPTGYPETQYF	TGTGCCACCAGTGATCCGACAGGGTATCCGGAGACCCAGTACTTC	TRBJ2-5	TRBD1	TRBV24-1	.
CASSLQGATMNTEAFF	TGTGCCAGCTCATTACAGGGGGCTACGATGAACACTGAAGCTTTCTTT	TRBJ1-1	TRBD1	TRBV18	.
CSATDRGVGYTF	TGCAGTGCTACGGACAGGGGTGTAGGCTACACCTTC	TRBJ1-2	TRBD1	TRBV20-1	.
CASSYSRWDRGIAGNTIYF	TGTGCCAGCAGTTACTCGCGGTGGGACAGGGGGATTGCTGGAAACACCATATATTTT	TRBJ1-3	TRBD1	TRBV6-5	.
CASSLARLNIQYF	TGTGCCAGCAGTTTAGCGCGCCTCAACATTCAGTACTTC	TRBJ2-4	.	TRBV12-3/TRBV12-4	.
CASSPGTASGANVLTF	TGTGCCAGCAGTCCTGGGACAGCCTCTGGGGCCAACGTCCTGACTTTC	TRBJ2-6	TRBD1	TRBV28	.
CASSPRRQGYEQYF	TGTGCCAGCAGCCCTCGTCGACAGGGCTACGAGCAGTACTTC	TRBJ2-7	TRBD1	TRBV16	.
CASSLVQTRTGELFF	TGCGCCAGCAGCTTGGTACAGACCCGGACCGGGGAGCTGTTTTTT	TRBJ2-2	.	TRBV5-1	.
CASSQVPVYEQYF	TGTGCCAGCAGCCAAGTCCCGGTCTACGAGCAGTACTTC	TRBJ2-7	.	TRBV3-1	.
CASSPQREGEQFF	TGTGCCAGCTCACCACAGCGGGAGGGTGAGCAGTTCTTC	TRBJ2-1	TRBD2	TRBV18	.
CASSLGILKGELFF	TGTGCCAGCAGCTTAGGGATCCTAAAGGGGGAGCTGTTTTTT	TRBJ2-2	.	TRBV11-2	.
CSAKTPRGGYEQYF	TGCAGTGCTAAGACTCCCCGCGGGGGGTACGAGCAGTACTTC	TRBJ2-7	TRBD2	TRBV20-1	.
CATSRRREAGETQYF	TGTGCCACCAGTCGTAGGCGGGAGGCGGGGGAGACCCAGTACTTC	TRBJ2-5	TRBD2	TRBV15	.
CATLGPGGNEQFF	TGTGCCACCCTAGGACCGGGTGGGAATGAGCAGTTCTTC	TRBJ2-1	.	TRBV2	.
CSARRGGGGAYEQYF	TGCAGTGCTAGGCGGGGAGGGGGAGGAGCGTACGAGCAGTACTTC	TRBJ2-7	.	TRBV20-1	.